Below, one TCR beta chain is given with its context. Its antigen remains unidentified. The sample holds no much larger clone one base away, and base qualities are not on file. CDR1 and CDR2 are read off the germline V gene (reference sequence) as SGHNT and YYREEE. The germline ends are 8 bases apart after V is trimmed by 4 bases and J by 0 bases. The CDR3 contains 14 residues, cysteine and phenylalanine counted. Only the CDR3 portion is preserved as DNA: 42 bases, with reading frame beginning at the first base. TCRbeta CDR3 regions were amplified from genomic DNA by means of the immunoSEQ Assay, a bias-controlled multiplex PCR. On the authors' methods: Nucleated cell counts per sample were estimated from amplification of reference gene primers within the assay. To quantify the absolute abundance of each unique TCRbeta CDR3 rearrangement, sequence reads were collapsed and filtered. Productive Simpson clonality was computed per sample as the square root of Simpson's diversity index over productive rearrangements. TCRdb re-hosts the immuneACCESS table, in-frame sequences only. Its copies lack some clones; in the studies checked, an unresolved V gene accounts for under half of them, and the cause for the rest is not known. From that table come the V and J calls and clone size; the DNA was used to work out D and trimming. The sample has 98,000 or so clones on record, approximately 91% of them singletons. The ten largest clones represent 5% to 6.5% of the sample.

Each collaborating institution followed its own protocols to collect whole blood in K2EDTA tubes. For TCRbeta analysis, collaborator samples were shipped as frozen whole blood, as isolated PBMCs, or as DNA extracted from either sample type. This record comes from a study of blood T cell repertoires in COVID-19 (dated by TCRdb to 2020 to 2021). About the investigation overall: Samples covering the acute and convalescent phases of COVID-19 were provided by collaborators in the United States, Italy and Spain. The repertoires were released in a freely available public database meant as a resource for research on the immune response to SARS-CoV-2. A de-identified subject ID, COVID-19 status, age in years and sex were almost always included in the sample metadata. The material from the prospective study consisted of cDNA or gDNA derived from T cells, B-cell-depleted T cells, or PBMCs. The samples were drawn from the first 160 participants of the ongoing ImmuneRACE study and from over a thousand subjects provided by 6 global collaborators. Where HLA class I and class II types were available, the types were taken from metadata supplied by the sample provider, not from assay-based typing. Subjects who had been exposed to COVID-19, were actively infected with it, or had recovered from it provided the deeply sampled blood TCRbeta repertoires that made up the dataset.

On the study overall, not on this receptor specifically: The quantity of clinical and demographic metadata differed by source and by participant and was supplied without curation.

Sequencing was carried out using peripheral blood. This chain joins TRBV5-4 to TRBJ2-4; the D gene is perhaps TRBD1, from 5 matching bases. The receptor was derived from a human donor in a cohort sampled during active COVID-19. The CDR3 loop reads CASSLREAKNIQYF. The sequence in DNA is TGTGCCAGCAGCCTCAGGGAAGCCAAAAACATTCAGTACTTC.